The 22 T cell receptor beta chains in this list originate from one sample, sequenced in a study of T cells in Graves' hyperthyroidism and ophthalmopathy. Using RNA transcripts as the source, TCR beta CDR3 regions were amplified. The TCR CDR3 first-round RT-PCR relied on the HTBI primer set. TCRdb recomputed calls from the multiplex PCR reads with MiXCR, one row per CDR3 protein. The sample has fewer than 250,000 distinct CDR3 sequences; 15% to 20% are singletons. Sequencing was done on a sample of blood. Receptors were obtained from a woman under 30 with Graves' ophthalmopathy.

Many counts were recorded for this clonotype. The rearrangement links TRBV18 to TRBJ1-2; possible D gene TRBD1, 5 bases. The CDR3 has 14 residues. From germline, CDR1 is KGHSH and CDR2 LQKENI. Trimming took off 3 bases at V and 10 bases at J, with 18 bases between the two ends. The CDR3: CASSPLSPWGVYTF. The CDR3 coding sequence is TGTGCCAGCTCACCGCTTTCCCCCTGGGGGGTCTACACCTTC.

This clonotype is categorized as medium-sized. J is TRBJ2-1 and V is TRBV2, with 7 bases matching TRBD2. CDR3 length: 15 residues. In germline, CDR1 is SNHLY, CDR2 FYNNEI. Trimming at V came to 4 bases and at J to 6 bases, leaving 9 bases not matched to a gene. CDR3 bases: TGTGCCAGCAGTGTAGGTCGGGGGGACGCCAATGAGCAGTTCTTC. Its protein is CASSVGRGDANEQFF.

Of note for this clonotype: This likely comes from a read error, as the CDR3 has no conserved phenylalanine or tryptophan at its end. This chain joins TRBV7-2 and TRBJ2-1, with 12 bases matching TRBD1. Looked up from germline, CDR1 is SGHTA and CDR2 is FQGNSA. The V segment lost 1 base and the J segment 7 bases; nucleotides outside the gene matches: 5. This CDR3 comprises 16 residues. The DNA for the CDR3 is TGTGCCAGCAGCTTAGTGCCGGGACAGGGGGCAAATGAGCAGTTCTGC. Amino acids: CASSLVPGQGANEQFC.

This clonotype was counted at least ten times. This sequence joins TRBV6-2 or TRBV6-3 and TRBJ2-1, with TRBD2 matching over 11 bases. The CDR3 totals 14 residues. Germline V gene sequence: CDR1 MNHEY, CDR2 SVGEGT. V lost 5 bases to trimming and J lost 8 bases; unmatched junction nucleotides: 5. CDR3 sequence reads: CASSDRLAGYEQFF. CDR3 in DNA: TGTGCCAGCAGTGATCGACTAGCGGGATATGAGCAGTTCTTC.

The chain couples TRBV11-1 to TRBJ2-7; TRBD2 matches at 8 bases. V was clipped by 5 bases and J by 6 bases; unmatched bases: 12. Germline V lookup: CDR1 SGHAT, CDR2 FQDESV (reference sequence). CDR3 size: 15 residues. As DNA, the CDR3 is TGTGCCAGCAGCGTCCGCGGGGGGCGCACCGGCGAGCAGTACTTC. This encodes CASSVRGGRTGEQYF.

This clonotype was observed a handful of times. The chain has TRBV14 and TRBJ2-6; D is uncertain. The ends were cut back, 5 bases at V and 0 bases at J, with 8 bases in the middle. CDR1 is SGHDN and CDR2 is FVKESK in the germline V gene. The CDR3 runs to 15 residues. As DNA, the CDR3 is TGTGCCAGCAGCGCACTGAGCTCTGGGGCCAACGTCCTGACTTTC. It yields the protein CASSALSSGANVLTF. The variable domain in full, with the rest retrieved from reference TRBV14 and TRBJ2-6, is EAGVTQFPSHSVIEKGQTVTLRCDPISGHDNLYWYRRVMGKEIKFLLHFVKESKQDESGMPNNRFLAERTGGTYSTLKVQPAELEDSGVYFCASSALSSGANVLTFGAGSRLTVL.

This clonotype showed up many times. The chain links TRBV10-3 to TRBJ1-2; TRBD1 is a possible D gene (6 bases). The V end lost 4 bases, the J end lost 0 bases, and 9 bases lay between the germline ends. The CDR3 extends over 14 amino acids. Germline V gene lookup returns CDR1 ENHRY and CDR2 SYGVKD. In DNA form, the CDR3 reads TGTGCCATCAGTGGACAGGAAGCTAACTATGGCTACACCTTC. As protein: CAISGQEANYGYTF.

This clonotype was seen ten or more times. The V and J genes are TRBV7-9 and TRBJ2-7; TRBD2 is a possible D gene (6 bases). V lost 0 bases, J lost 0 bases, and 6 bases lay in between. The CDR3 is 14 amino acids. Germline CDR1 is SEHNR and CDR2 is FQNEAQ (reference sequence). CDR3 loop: CASSLARGSYEQYF. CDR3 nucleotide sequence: TGTGCCAGCAGCTTAGCGCGGGGCTCCTACGAGCAGTACTTC.

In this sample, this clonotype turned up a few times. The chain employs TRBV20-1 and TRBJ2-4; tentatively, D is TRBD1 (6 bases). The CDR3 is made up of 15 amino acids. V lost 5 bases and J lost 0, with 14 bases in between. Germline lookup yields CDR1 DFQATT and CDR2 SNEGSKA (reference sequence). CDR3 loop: CSAVGQLLAKNIQYF. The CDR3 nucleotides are TGCAGTGCTGTGGGACAACTATTAGCCAAAAACATTCAGTACTTC.

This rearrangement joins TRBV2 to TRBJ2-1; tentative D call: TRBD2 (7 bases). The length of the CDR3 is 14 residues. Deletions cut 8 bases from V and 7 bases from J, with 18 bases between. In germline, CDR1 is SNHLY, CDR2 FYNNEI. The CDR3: CASYAGASRNEQFF. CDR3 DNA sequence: TGTGCCAGCTACGCGGGGGCCTCGAGGAATGAGCAGTTCTTC.

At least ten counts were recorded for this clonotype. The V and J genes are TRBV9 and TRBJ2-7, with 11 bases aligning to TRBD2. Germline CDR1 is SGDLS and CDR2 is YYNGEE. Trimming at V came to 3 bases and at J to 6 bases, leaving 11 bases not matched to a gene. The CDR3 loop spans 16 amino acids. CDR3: CASSASSGLAGGEQYF. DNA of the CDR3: TGTGCCAGCAGCGCTAGCAGCGGACTAGCGGGCGGCGAGCAGTACTTC.

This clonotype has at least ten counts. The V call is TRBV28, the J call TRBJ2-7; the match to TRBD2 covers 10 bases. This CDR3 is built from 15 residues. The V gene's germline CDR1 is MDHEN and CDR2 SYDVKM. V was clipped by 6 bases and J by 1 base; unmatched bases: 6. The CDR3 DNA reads TGTGCCAGCAGCAATAGCGGGAGGCCTTCCTACGAGCAGTACTTC. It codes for CASSNSGRPSYEQYF. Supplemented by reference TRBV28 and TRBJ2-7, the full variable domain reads DVKVTQSSRYLVKRTGEKVFLECVQDMDHENMFWYRQDPGLGLRLIYFSYDVKMKEKGDIPEGYSVSREKKERFSLILESASTNQTSMYLCASSNSGRPSYEQYFGPGTRLTVT.

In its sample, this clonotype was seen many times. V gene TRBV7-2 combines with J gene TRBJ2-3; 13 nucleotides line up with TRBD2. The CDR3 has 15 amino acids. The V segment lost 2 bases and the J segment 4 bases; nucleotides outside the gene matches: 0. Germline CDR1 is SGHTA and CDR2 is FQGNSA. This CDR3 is CASSLTSGGADTQYF. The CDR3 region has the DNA TGTGCCAGCAGCTTAACTAGCGGGGGGGCAGATACGCAGTATTTT. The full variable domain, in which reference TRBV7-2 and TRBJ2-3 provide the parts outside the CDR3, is GAGVSQSPSNKVTEKGKDVELRCDPISGHTALYWYRQSLGQGLEFLIYFQGNSAPDKSGLPSDRFSAERTGGSVSTLTIQRTQQEDSAVYLCASSLTSGGADTQYFGPGTRLTVL.

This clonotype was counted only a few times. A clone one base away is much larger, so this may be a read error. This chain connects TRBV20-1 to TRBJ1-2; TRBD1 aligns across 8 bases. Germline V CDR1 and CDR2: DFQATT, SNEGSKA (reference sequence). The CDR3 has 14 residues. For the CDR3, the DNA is TGCAGTGCTAGATCAGACAGGGGATACTATGGCTGCACCTTC. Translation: CSARSDRGYYGCTF.

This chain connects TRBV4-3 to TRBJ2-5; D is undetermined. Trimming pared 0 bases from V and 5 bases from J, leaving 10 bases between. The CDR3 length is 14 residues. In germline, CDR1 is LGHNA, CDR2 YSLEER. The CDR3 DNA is TGCGCCAGCAGCCAAGATCTGGAAGAGGAGACCCAGTACTTC. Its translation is CASSQDLEEETQYF.

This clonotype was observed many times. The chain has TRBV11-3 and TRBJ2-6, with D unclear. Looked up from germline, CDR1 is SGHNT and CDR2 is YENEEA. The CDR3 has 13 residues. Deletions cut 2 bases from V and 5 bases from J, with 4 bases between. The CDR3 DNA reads TGTGCCAGCAGCTTAAATAGGGCCAACGTCCTGACTTTC. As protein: CASSLNRANVLTF. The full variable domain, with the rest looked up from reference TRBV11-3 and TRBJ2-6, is EAGVVQSPRYKIIEKKQPVAFWCNPISGHNTLYWYLQNLGQGPELLIRYENEEAVDDSQLPKDRFSAERLKGVDSTLKIQPAELGDSAVYLCASSLNRANVLTFGAGSRLTVL.

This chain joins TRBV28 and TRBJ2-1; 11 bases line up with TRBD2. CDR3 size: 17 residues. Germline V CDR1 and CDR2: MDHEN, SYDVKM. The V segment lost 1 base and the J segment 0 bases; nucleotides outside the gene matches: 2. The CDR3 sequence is CASSLSTSGSSYNEQFF. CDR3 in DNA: TGTGCCAGCAGTTTATCTACTAGCGGGAGCTCCTACAATGAGCAGTTCTTC.

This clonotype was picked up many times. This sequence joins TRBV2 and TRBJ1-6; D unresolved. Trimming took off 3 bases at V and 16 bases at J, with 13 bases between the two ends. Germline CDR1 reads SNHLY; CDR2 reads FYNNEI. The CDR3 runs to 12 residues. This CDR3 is CASSEWQSVLHF. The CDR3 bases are TGTGCCAGCAGTGAGTGGCAGTCAGTTCTCCACTTT.

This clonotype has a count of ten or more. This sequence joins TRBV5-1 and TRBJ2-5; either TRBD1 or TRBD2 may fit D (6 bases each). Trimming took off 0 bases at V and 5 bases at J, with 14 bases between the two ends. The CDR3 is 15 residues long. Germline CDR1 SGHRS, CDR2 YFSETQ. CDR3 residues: CASSLEATGRETQYF. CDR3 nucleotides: TGCGCCAGCAGCTTGGAAGCAACAGGGAGGGAGACCCAGTACTTC. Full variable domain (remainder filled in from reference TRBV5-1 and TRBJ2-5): KAGVTQTPRYLIKTRGQQVTLSCSPISGHRSVSWYQQTPGQGLQFLFEYFSETQRNKGNFPGRFSGRQFSNSRSEMNVSTLELGDSALYLCASSLEATGRETQYFGPGTRLLVL.

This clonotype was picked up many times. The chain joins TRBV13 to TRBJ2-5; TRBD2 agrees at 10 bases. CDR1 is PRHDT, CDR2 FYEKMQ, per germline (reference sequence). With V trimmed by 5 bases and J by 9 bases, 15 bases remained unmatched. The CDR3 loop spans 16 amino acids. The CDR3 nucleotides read TGTGCCAGCAGCCCGGGGCCGGGACTAGCGACCCTTCCCCAGTACTTC. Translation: CASSPGPGLATLPQYF.

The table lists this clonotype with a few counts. CDR3 sequence reads: CASSPFLRGQGYQETQYF. The CDR3 region has the DNA TGTGCCAGCAGTCCATTTTTGCGGGGGCAAGGGTACCAAGAGACCCAGTACTTC. This sequence joins TRBV3-1 and TRBJ2-5; TRBD2 might be the D (7 bases). The CDR3 has 18 residues. Germline assignment: CDR1 LGHDT and CDR2 YNNKEL (reference sequence). Trimming removed 6 bases from V and 0 bases from J, with 23 bases in between.

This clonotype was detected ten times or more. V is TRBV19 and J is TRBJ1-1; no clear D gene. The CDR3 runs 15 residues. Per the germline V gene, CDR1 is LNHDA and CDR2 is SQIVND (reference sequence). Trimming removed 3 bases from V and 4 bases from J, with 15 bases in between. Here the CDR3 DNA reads TGTGCCAGTAGTATGAGTTCGGGGTCGGGCACTGAAGCTTTCTTT. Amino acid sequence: CASSMSSGSGTEAFF.